One sample yielded the 20 T cell receptor beta chains listed below, sequenced in a study of radiotherapy plus CTLA-4 blockade in lung cancer. Assay: immunoSEQ multiplex PCR; the TCRdb copy retains only in-frame clones and omits some. The sample records around 26,000 clones, roughly 70% being singletons. The material sequenced was peripheral blood, taken from a patient treated with radiotherapy plus ipilimumab. The receptors here all came from a human donor with non-small cell lung cancer whose response to radiotherapy plus ipilimumab could not be evaluated.

The rearrangement uses TRBV19 and TRBJ1-2; 9 bases map to TRBD1. The germline V gene has CDR1 LNHDA and CDR2 SQIVND (reference sequence). The CDR3 has 13 residues. V shed 10 bases, J shed 2 bases, and the junction held 5 bases outside the gene matches. CDR3 in amino acids: CATGTGNNYGYTF. Written as DNA, the CDR3 is TGTGCCACCGGGACAGGGAACAACTATGGCTACACCTTC.

The gene calls are TRBV23-1 and TRBJ2-7, with 14 positions matching TRBD2. TRBV23-1 is reported as an ORF; its role is uncertain. The CDR3 is made up of 20 amino acids. V was pared by 0 bases and J by 4 bases, with 14 bases of the junction left unmatched. CDR3 DNA: TGCGCCAGCAGTCAATCCCGGGGACTAGCGGGAGCACCTAAAAATTACGAGCAGTACTTC. The encoded protein is CASSQSRGLAGAPKNYEQYF.

This chain connects TRBV2 to TRBJ2-1; 10 nucleotides agree with TRBD1. Germline CDR1 and CDR2: SNHLY and FYNNEI. Trimming removed 6 bases from V and 8 bases from J; junction bases left unmatched: 7. The CDR3 has 14 amino acids. DNA for the CDR3: TGTGCCAGCAGCCGGGACAGGGGCGGGGATGAGCAGTTCTTC. Translating it yields CASSRDRGGDEQFF.

The chain combines TRBV7-2 with TRBJ2-6; 7 bases align to TRBD2. Germline trimming cut 5 bases from V and 3 bases from J; bases unmatched to any gene: 4. Germline CDR1 reads SGHTA; CDR2 reads FQGNSA. The CDR3 runs to 15 residues. In DNA, the CDR3 is TGTGCCAGCAGCGGTACGGGGGGTGGGGCCAACGTCCTGACTTTC. Protein sequence: CASSGTGGGANVLTF.

Concerning this clone: Other DNA variants within this sample encode the same CDR3. The chain employs TRBV9 and TRBJ2-3; the match to TRBD1 covers 9 bases. The length of the CDR3 is 15 residues. J lost 2 bases, V lost 3 bases, and 4 bases had no gene match. Germline V gives CDR1 SGDLS, CDR2 YYNGEE. CDR3 in amino acids: CASSAGTGTTDTQYF. CDR3 sequence (DNA): TGTGCCAGCAGCGCTGGGACAGGGACCACAGATACGCAGTATTTT.

This clone was detected only a few times. The gene calls are TRBV4-1 and TRBJ2-3; unclear D gene. The length of the CDR3 is 17 residues. The germline V gene encodes CDR1 MGHRA and CDR2 YSYEKL. V dropped 0 bases and J dropped 0 bases, with 13 bases sitting between them. The CDR3 bases are TGCGCCAGCAGCCAAGAGGCACGGGTTACTAGCACAGATACGCAGTATTTT. Protein: CASSQEARVTSTDTQYF.

V and J are TRBV19 and TRBJ1-1; 10 nucleotides agree with TRBD1. Per the germline V gene, CDR1 is LNHDA and CDR2 is SQIVND (reference sequence). The CDR3 length is 13 residues. V shed 10 bases, J shed 5 bases, and the junction held 7 bases outside the gene matches. CDR3 amino acids: CATRGTGVTEAFF. The DNA for the CDR3 is TGTGCCACTAGAGGGACAGGGGTTACTGAAGCTTTCTTT.

This chain joins TRBV5-1 and TRBJ2-5; TRBD2 matches 11 bases. The germline CDR1 and CDR2 sequences are SGHRS and YFSETQ. Losses at the gene ends were 3 bases for V and 2 bases for J; bases not matched to a gene: 0. This CDR3 spans 14 amino acids. CDR3 bases: TGCGCCAGCAGCTGGACTAGCGGGCAAGAGACCCAGTACTTC. Amino acid sequence: CASSWTSGQETQYF.

This clone was observed a single time. This chain links TRBV5-1 with TRBJ1-5; no clear D gene. The germline V and J ends were trimmed by 0 bases and 7 bases, with 14 bases remaining between them. Germline CDR1 and CDR2: SGHRS and YFSETQ. This CDR3 spans 15 amino acids. This CDR3 reads CASSLGAGLGQPQHF. DNA for the CDR3: TGCGCCAGCAGCTTGGGGGCGGGATTGGGACAGCCCCAGCATTTT.

The chain uses TRBV15 and TRBJ1-4; 7 bases are a match to TRBD1. Per germline, CDR1 LNHNV and CDR2 YYDKDF (reference sequence). The CDR3 is 16 amino acids. J lost 0 bases, V lost 3 bases, and 4 bases had no gene match. CDR3 nucleotides: TGTGCCACCAGCAGGCGGGACAGCGCAACTAATGAAAAACTGTTTTTT. Amino acid sequence: CATSRRDSATNEKLFF.

V gene TRBV7-9 combines with J gene TRBJ2-7; a weak D match, TRBD2 (6 bases). Looked up from germline, CDR1 is SEHNR and CDR2 is FQNEAQ (reference sequence). The V gene lost 5 bases and the J gene lost 5 bases, with 13 bases spanning the gap. The CDR3 spans 13 residues. The CDR3 bases are TGTGCCAGCAGCCGCACGACTAGTCACGAGCAGTACTTC. Protein: CASSRTTSHEQYF.

The V and J genes are TRBV5-6 and TRBJ1-2; no reliable D call. V was trimmed by 4 bases and J by 0 bases, leaving 22 bases between them. Per germline, CDR1 SGHDT and CDR2 YYEEEE. The CDR3 is made up of 18 amino acids. The CDR3 loop is CASSPLIGQQTPNYGYTF. CDR3 nucleotide sequence: TGTGCCAGCAGCCCTCTCATCGGTCAACAGACGCCTAACTATGGCTACACCTTC.

The chain employs TRBV18 and TRBJ1-5; TRBD1 matches 9 bases. The CDR3 extends over 15 amino acids. The ends lost 3 bases at V and 5 bases at J; junction bases unmatched: 5. CDR1 is KGHSH, CDR2 LQKENI, per germline. CDR3: CASSPGTGSDQPQHF. The CDR3 DNA reads TGTGCCAGCTCACCCGGGACAGGGTCTGATCAGCCCCAGCATTTT.

The CDR3 spells CASSSGGLKGHSPLHF. The CDR3 nucleotides are TGTGCCAGCAGTTCGGGAGGCCTTAAAGGGCATTCACCCCTCCACTTT. The rearrangement joins TRBV6-5 to TRBJ1-6; D is uncertain. The CDR3 extends over 16 amino acids. V was pared by 4 bases and J by 8 bases, with 18 bases between. In germline, CDR1 is MNHEY, CDR2 SVGAGI.

This clone was picked up a small number of times. The chain couples TRBV9 to TRBJ2-1; possibly TRBD2 for D (5 bases). Germline V gene lookup returns CDR1 SGDLS and CDR2 YYNGEE. The CDR3 is 15 amino acids. Trimming pared 0 bases from V and 5 bases from J, leaving 12 bases between. CDR3 in amino acids: CASSVEWEPHNEQFF. The CDR3 bases are TGTGCCAGCAGCGTAGAATGGGAGCCCCACAATGAGCAGTTCTTC.

The J gene is TRBJ2-7, the V gene TRBV15; 13 bases are shared with TRBD2. CDR1 LNHNV and CDR2 YYDKDF come from the germline V gene (reference sequence). The CDR3 has 15 amino acids. The V and J ends lost 4 bases and 2 bases, in that order; junction bases with no gene match: 2. The chain's CDR3 is CATSIGLAGAYEQYF. Written as DNA, the CDR3 is TGTGCCACCAGCATCGGACTAGCGGGAGCCTACGAGCAGTACTTC.

J is TRBJ2-1 and V is TRBV19, with 10 bases aligning to TRBD2. The germline V gene encodes CDR1 LNHDA and CDR2 SQIVND (reference sequence). The trim removed 3 bases at V and 6 bases at J, leaving 8 bases unmatched. The CDR3 totals 16 residues. CDR3 in DNA: TGTGCCAGTAGTATTCCAGCGGGAGGGCCTCCCAATGAGCAGTTCTTC. Amino acids: CASSIPAGGPPNEQFF.

This clone was detected only a few times. The rearrangement links TRBV5-1 to TRBJ2-1, with D possibly matching TRBD1 (5 bases). Trimming pared 3 bases from V and 2 bases from J, leaving 12 bases between. The CDR3 runs 15 residues. CDR1 is SGHRS, CDR2 YFSETQ, per germline. This chain's CDR3 is CASSSLLGPYNEQFF. The CDR3 bases are TGCGCCAGCAGCTCACTTTTGGGGCCCTACAATGAGCAGTTCTTC.

The chain has TRBV2 and TRBJ2-7; 7 nucleotides line up with TRBD2. The CDR3 spans 12 residues. Germline values: CDR1 SNHLY, CDR2 FYNNEI. Trimming removed 8 bases from V and 0 bases from J; junction bases left unmatched: 1. CDR3: CASQRGSYEQYF. For the CDR3, the DNA is TGTGCCAGCCAGCGGGGCTCCTACGAGCAGTACTTC.

This clone appeared a few times. The rearrangement links TRBV4-1 to TRBJ1-1; no firm D call. Trimming took off 3 bases at V and 0 bases at J, with 5 bases between the two ends. The CDR3 contains 13 residues. CDR1 MGHRA and CDR2 YSYEKL come from the germline V gene. The CDR3 loop reads CASSHTLNTEAFF. Written as DNA, the CDR3 is TGCGCCAGCAGCCATACTTTGAACACTGAAGCTTTCTTT.